The rows below give T cell receptor beta chains drawn from one sample of a study of blood T cells in healthy people across ages. MiXCR was run by TCRdb on the 5' RACE reads, yielding one entry per CDR3 protein. The sample has 1.4 million to 1.5 million distinct CDR3 sequences, around two fifths seen once. The source material was blood. The receptor source for this set is a woman between 18 and 30 years old in good health. The CDR3 runs from the conserved cysteine through the conserved F or W. A D gene is named only where the DNA matches it firmly. A row's size may be missing; if present it is once, few, many or a size class.

J gene: TRBJ2-1
D gene: TRBD2
clone size: -
V gene: TRBV3-1
CDR3 protein: CASSQHEAGSDEQFF
CDR3 DNA: TGTGCCAGCAGCCAGCACGAAGCGGGATCGGATGAGCAGTTCTTC

J gene: TRBJ2-5
D gene: -
clone size: -
V gene: TRBV11-2
CDR3 protein: CASSTIGQQETQYF
CDR3 DNA: TGTGCCAGCAGCACCATAGGACAGCAAGAGACCCAGTACTTC

J gene: TRBJ1-2
D gene: -
clone size: many
V gene: TRBV9
CDR3 protein: CASSPEEGTYGYTF
CDR3 DNA: TGTGCCAGCAGCCCCGAGGAGGGAACCTATGGCTACACCTTC

J gene: TRBJ2-3
D gene: TRBD2
clone size: -
V gene: TRBV12-3/TRBV12-4
CDR3 protein: CASGHDLAGGIRTDVEYF
CDR3 DNA: TGTGCCAGCGGACACGACTTAGCGGGGGGGATCAGGACAGATGTGGAGTATTTT

J gene: TRBJ2-7
D gene: -
clone size: -
V gene: TRBV2
CDR3 protein: CAMRPGTEGNEQYF
CDR3 DNA: TGTGCAATGCGGCCGGGGACTGAGGGGAACGAGCAGTACTTC

J gene: TRBJ2-1
D gene: -
clone size: medium-sized
V gene: TRBV27
CDR3 protein: CASSGNNEQFF
CDR3 DNA: TGCGCCAGCAGCGGCAACAATGAGCAGTTCTTC

J gene: TRBJ2-5
D gene: TRBD2
clone size: few
V gene: TRBV7-2
CDR3 protein: CASSLNLAGSQETQYF
CDR3 DNA: TGTGCCAGCAGCTTAAACCTAGCGGGAAGCCAAGAGACCCAGTACTTC

J gene: TRBJ1-5
D gene: -
clone size: -
V gene: TRBV6-1
CDR3 protein: CASSEISLSNQPQHF
CDR3 DNA: TGTGCCAGCAGTGAAATCAGTCTTAGCAATCAGCCCCAGCATTTT

J gene: TRBJ2-1
D gene: -
clone size: -
V gene: TRBV3-1
CDR3 protein: CASSPERVIGEQFF
CDR3 DNA: TGTGCCAGCAGCCCAGAACGTGTCATCGGTGAGCAGTTCTTC

J gene: TRBJ1-2
D gene: TRBD1
clone size: few
V gene: TRBV29-1
CDR3 protein: CSVRDSIYGYTF
CDR3 DNA: TGCAGCGTTCGGGACAGCATCTATGGCTACACCTTC

J gene: TRBJ2-1
D gene: -
clone size: few
V gene: TRBV11-2
CDR3 protein: CASSPGQPSYNEQFF
CDR3 DNA: TGTGCCAGCAGCCCTGGACAGCCTTCCTACAATGAGCAGTTCTTC

J gene: TRBJ2-4
D gene: -
clone size: few
V gene: TRBV2
CDR3 protein: CASKRTSRESTNIQYF
CDR3 DNA: TGTGCCAGCAAACGCACCTCCAGGGAATCGACAAACATTCAGTACTTC

J gene: TRBJ2-1
D gene: -
clone size: few
V gene: TRBV4-1
CDR3 protein: CASSQDGGLGPYNEQFF
CDR3 DNA: TGCGCCAGCAGCCAAGATGGAGGGTTGGGCCCCTACAATGAGCAGTTCTTC

J gene: TRBJ2-1
D gene: TRBD2
clone size: -
V gene: TRBV27
CDR3 protein: CASSRAPATSGTGYNEQFF
CDR3 DNA: TGTGCCAGCAGCCGAGCGCCCGCTACTAGCGGGACGGGGTACAATGAGCAGTTCTTC

J gene: TRBJ2-3
D gene: -
clone size: -
V gene: TRBV12-3/TRBV12-4
CDR3 protein: CASSHTPDTQYF
CDR3 DNA: TGTGCCAGCAGCCACACCCCAGATACGCAGTATTTT

J gene: TRBJ2-5
D gene: -
clone size: few
V gene: TRBV10-1
CDR3 protein: CASSNPLEQETQYF
CDR3 DNA: TGCGCCAGCTCTAACCCTCTAGAACAAGAGACCCAGTACTTC

J gene: TRBJ2-5
D gene: TRBD2
clone size: -
V gene: TRBV12-3/TRBV12-4
CDR3 protein: CASSLWGTSGRGIETQYF
CDR3 DNA: TGTGCCAGCAGTTTATGGGGGACTAGCGGGAGAGGGATAGAGACCCAGTACTTC

J gene: TRBJ1-4
D gene: -
clone size: few
V gene: TRBV20-1
CDR3 protein: CSALGPLDEKLFF
CDR3 DNA: TGCAGTGCTTTGGGGCCCCTAGATGAAAAACTGTTTTTT

J gene: TRBJ2-7
D gene: -
clone size: -
V gene: TRBV20-1
CDR3 protein: CSGVLGAYEQYF
CDR3 DNA: TGCAGTGGGGTCTTGGGAGCCTACGAGCAGTACTTC

J gene: TRBJ2-2
D gene: -
clone size: -
V gene: TRBV7-2
CDR3 protein: CASSPQAGTSNTGELFF
CDR3 DNA: TGTGCCAGCAGCCCCCAGGCCGGGACTTCGAACACCGGGGAGCTGTTTTTT

J gene: TRBJ1-1
D gene: TRBD1
clone size: -
V gene: TRBV5-1
CDR3 protein: CASSPGQGAADTEAFF
CDR3 DNA: TGCGCCAGCAGCCCAGGACAGGGGGCTGCGGACACTGAAGCTTTCTTT

J gene: TRBJ1-5
D gene: TRBD1
clone size: -
V gene: TRBV19
CDR3 protein: CASSRTGATTLYSNQPQHF
CDR3 DNA: TGTGCCAGTAGTAGGACAGGGGCCACAACCCTTTATAGCAATCAGCCCCAGCATTTT

J gene: TRBJ1-1
D gene: TRBD1
clone size: few
V gene: TRBV12-3/TRBV12-4
CDR3 protein: CASQGTGGGTEAFF
CDR3 DNA: TGTGCCAGCCAGGGGACAGGGGGAGGCACTGAAGCTTTCTTT

J gene: TRBJ1-5
D gene: TRBD1
clone size: -
V gene: TRBV5-5
CDR3 protein: CASSLGQGGLRQPQHF
CDR3 DNA: TGTGCCAGCAGCTTGGGACAGGGTGGTTTGAGGCAGCCCCAGCATTTT

J gene: TRBJ1-2
D gene: -
clone size: few
V gene: TRBV10-3
CDR3 protein: CAISESIGANYGYTF
CDR3 DNA: TGTGCCATCAGTGAGTCGATTGGGGCTAACTATGGCTACACCTTC

J gene: TRBJ2-3
D gene: -
clone size: -
V gene: TRBV28
CDR3 protein: CASIFSEGVKVGTDTQYF
CDR3 DNA: TGTGCCAGCATCTTTTCGGAAGGGGTTAAGGTGGGCACAGATACGCAGTATTTT

J gene: TRBJ2-3
D gene: -
clone size: -
V gene: TRBV5-1
CDR3 protein: CASSLGHPDTQYF
CDR3 DNA: TGCGCCAGCAGCTTGGGACACCCAGATACGCAGTATTTT

J gene: TRBJ2-7
D gene: -
clone size: few
V gene: TRBV6-1
CDR3 protein: CASSEDVWGLEQYF
CDR3 DNA: TGTGCCAGCAGTGAAGACGTATGGGGGCTCGAGCAGTACTTC

J gene: TRBJ2-5
D gene: -
clone size: few
V gene: TRBV20-1
CDR3 protein: CSALGGDSYNEQYF
CDR3 DNA: TGCAGTGCTTTAGGGGGGGACAGCTACAATGAGCAGTACTTC

J gene: TRBJ2-7
D gene: TRBD2
clone size: few
V gene: TRBV11-2
CDR3 protein: CASSLAGTNVGEQYF
CDR3 DNA: TGTGCCAGCAGCTTGGCCGGGACTAATGTCGGAGAGCAGTACTTC

J gene: TRBJ2-1
D gene: -
clone size: -
V gene: TRBV2
CDR3 protein: CASSAAEGGVNEQFF
CDR3 DNA: TGTGCCAGCAGTGCCGCCGAGGGGGGGGTCAATGAGCAGTTCTTC

J gene: TRBJ1-2
D gene: -
clone size: many
V gene: TRBV24-1
CDR3 protein: CATRSTGTTGGYTF
CDR3 DNA: TGTGCCACCAGGAGTACCGGGACGACGGGAGGCTACACCTTC

J gene: TRBJ2-5
D gene: -
clone size: few
V gene: TRBV7-2
CDR3 protein: CASSLVLVRPQETQYF
CDR3 DNA: TGTGCCAGCAGCTTAGTTTTAGTCAGACCCCAAGAGACCCAGTACTTC

J gene: TRBJ2-4
D gene: TRBD2
clone size: few
V gene: TRBV12-3/TRBV12-4
CDR3 protein: CASSLSGGVKNIQYF
CDR3 DNA: TGTGCCAGCAGTTTGAGCGGGGGGGTTAAAAACATTCAGTACTTC

J gene: TRBJ2-7
D gene: TRBD1
clone size: -
V gene: TRBV6-5
CDR3 protein: CASSYSGTGGPSSYEQYF
CDR3 DNA: TGTGCCAGCAGTTACTCGGGGACAGGGGGCCCCAGCTCCTACGAGCAGTACTTC

J gene: TRBJ2-7
D gene: -
clone size: -
V gene: TRBV9
CDR3 protein: CASSNRDRSAEQYF
CDR3 DNA: TGTGCCAGCAGCAACCGGGACCGATCCGCCGAGCAGTACTTC

J gene: TRBJ1-1
D gene: TRBD1
clone size: -
V gene: TRBV6-5
CDR3 protein: CASRTGQATEAFF
CDR3 DNA: TGTGCCAGCAGGACAGGGCAGGCCACTGAAGCTTTCTTT

J gene: TRBJ2-7
D gene: -
clone size: -
V gene: TRBV11-2
CDR3 protein: CASSSIQEVYEQYF
CDR3 DNA: TGTGCCAGCAGCTCTATACAGGAGGTCTACGAGCAGTACTTC

J gene: TRBJ2-3
D gene: -
clone size: -
V gene: TRBV5-1
CDR3 protein: CASSLADLGDTQYF
CDR3 DNA: TGCGCCAGCAGCCTGGCCGACTTGGGGGATACGCAGTATTTT

J gene: TRBJ2-7
D gene: TRBD2
clone size: few
V gene: TRBV11-2
CDR3 protein: CASSLNSGTSGEQYF
CDR3 DNA: TGTGCCAGCAGCTTAAACTCCGGGACTAGTGGCGAGCAGTACTTC

J gene: TRBJ1-2
D gene: -
clone size: few
V gene: TRBV29-1
CDR3 protein: CSVVRSNYGYTF
CDR3 DNA: TGCAGCGTCGTACGTTCTAACTATGGCTACACCTTC